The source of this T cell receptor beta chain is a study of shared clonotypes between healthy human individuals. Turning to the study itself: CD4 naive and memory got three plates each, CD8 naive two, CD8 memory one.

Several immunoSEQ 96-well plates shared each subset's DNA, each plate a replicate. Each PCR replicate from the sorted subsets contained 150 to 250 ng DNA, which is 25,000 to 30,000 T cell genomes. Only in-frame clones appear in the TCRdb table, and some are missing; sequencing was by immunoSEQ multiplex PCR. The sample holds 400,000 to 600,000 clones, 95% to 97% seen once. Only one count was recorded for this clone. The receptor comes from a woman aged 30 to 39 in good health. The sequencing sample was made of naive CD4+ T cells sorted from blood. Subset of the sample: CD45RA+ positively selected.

CDR3 residues: CASSVGSGELFF. As DNA, the CDR3 is TGTGCCAGCAGTGTTGGGTCCGGGGAGCTGTTTTTT. This rearrangement joins TRBV2 to TRBJ2-2; unclear D gene. The CDR3 sequence is 12 residues long. Trimming left V 4 bases short and J 6 bases short, with 6 bases between. CDR1 and CDR2 (germline): SNHLY, FYNNEI.